Shown below are 6 T cell receptor beta chains from a single sample sequenced in a study of cytomegalovirus exposure and HLA in healthy donors. PCR involved 60 Vbeta and 13 Jbeta primers. Method: immunoSEQ multiplex PCR; TCRdb's copy keeps in-frame clones and lacks some. The data contain 75,000 to 90,000 clones, about 79% of them singletons. Material: PBMCs. The receptors were sampled from a male donor in good health and CMV-seropositive.

The chain has TRBV9 and TRBJ2-1, with TRBD2 matching 7 bases. V lost 9 bases and J lost 4; bases outside the gene matches: 16. The germline V gene has CDR1 SGDLS and CDR2 YYNGEE. This CDR3 comprises 16 residues. The CDR3 reads CATNPSPLAAYNEQFF. The CDR3, as DNA: TGTGCCACCAACCCATCCCCCCTAGCGGCTTACAATGAGCAGTTCTTC. Variable domain in full (rest from reference TRBV9 and TRBJ2-1): DSGVTQTPKHLITATGQRVTLRCSPRSGDLSVYWYQQSLDQGLQFLIQYYNGEERAKGNILERFSAQQFPDLHSELNLSSLELGDSALYFCATNPSPLAAYNEQFFGPGTRLTVL.

The gene calls are TRBV5-6 and TRBJ2-5; 9 bases are shared with TRBD2. The CDR3 spans 15 residues. The trim removed 3 bases at V and 4 bases at J, leaving 7 bases unmatched. Germline loops: CDR1 SGHDT, CDR2 YYEEEE. The CDR3 region has the DNA TGTGCCAGCAGCTCCCGGTTAGCGGGGGTAGAGACCCAGTACTTC. Encoded protein: CASSSRLAGVETQYF.

The rearrangement joins TRBV28 to TRBJ2-7; 7 positions agree with TRBD1. This CDR3 contains 13 residues. CDR1 MDHEN and CDR2 SYDVKM come from the germline V gene. V was pared by 6 bases and J by 5 bases, with 7 bases of the junction left unmatched. CDR3 nucleotide sequence: TGTGCCAGCAGGGAGACAGGGTCCCACGAGCAGTACTTC. Encoded protein: CASRETGSHEQYF. The full variable domain, with the rest looked up from reference TRBV28 and TRBJ2-7, is DVKVTQSSRYLVKRTGEKVFLECVQDMDHENMFWYRQDPGLGLRLIYFSYDVKMKEKGDIPEGYSVSREKKERFSLILESASTNQTSMYLCASRETGSHEQYFGPGTRLTVT.

The chain recombines TRBV6-1 with TRBJ1-3; possibly TRBD1 for D (5 bases). CDR1 MNHNS and CDR2 SASEGT come from the germline V gene. Trimming left V 4 bases short and J 0 bases short, with 10 bases between. CDR3 size: 15 residues. The CDR3 loop reads CASSVQGSSGNTIYF. The CDR3, as DNA: TGTGCCAGCAGTGTCCAGGGTTCCTCTGGAAACACCATATATTTT.

This clone is a singleton in its sample. The chain carries TRBV7-8 and TRBJ2-7; TRBD1 matches at 7 bases. Germline V gives CDR1 SGHVS, CDR2 FQNEAQ. The CDR3 runs to 16 residues. Unmatched junction bases numbered 15, after V lost 5 bases and J lost 5 bases. Here the CDR3 DNA reads TGTGCCAGCAGCCCCGGCTTGACAGGGCGGTTAAACGAGCAGTACTTC. The encoded protein is CASSPGLTGRLNEQYF.

This rearrangement joins TRBV11-2 to TRBJ2-5; D unresolved. V was clipped by 2 bases and J by 5 bases, with 12 bases between them. The germline V gene encodes CDR1 SGHAT and CDR2 FQNNGV. CDR3 length equals 14 residues. The CDR3 region is CASSLLINMETQYF. The CDR3 DNA follows: TGTGCCAGCAGCTTACTCATAAACATGGAGACCCAGTACTTC.